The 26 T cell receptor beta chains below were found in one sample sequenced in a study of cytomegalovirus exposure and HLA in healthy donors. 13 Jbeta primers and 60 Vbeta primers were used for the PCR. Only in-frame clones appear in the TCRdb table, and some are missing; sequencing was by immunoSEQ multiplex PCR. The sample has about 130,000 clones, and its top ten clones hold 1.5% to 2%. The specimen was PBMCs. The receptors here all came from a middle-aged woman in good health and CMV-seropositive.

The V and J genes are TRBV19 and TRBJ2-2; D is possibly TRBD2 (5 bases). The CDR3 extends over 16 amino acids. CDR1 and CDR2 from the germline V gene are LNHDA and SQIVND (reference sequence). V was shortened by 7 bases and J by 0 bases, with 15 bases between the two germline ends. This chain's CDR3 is CASTPNSGTNTGELFF. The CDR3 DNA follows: TGTGCCAGTACCCCAAACTCGGGGACGAACACCGGGGAGCTGTTTTTT.

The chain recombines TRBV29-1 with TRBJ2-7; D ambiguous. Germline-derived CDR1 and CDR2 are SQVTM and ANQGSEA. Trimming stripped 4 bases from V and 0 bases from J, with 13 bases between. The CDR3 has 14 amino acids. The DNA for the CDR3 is TGCAGCGTTGCACCCGGGTCCAGCTCCTACGAGCAGTACTTC. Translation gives CSVAPGSSSYEQYF.

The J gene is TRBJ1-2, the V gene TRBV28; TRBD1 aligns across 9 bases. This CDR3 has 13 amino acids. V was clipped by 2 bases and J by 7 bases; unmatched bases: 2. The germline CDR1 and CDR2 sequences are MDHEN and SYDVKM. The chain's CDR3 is CASSLDRGSGYTF. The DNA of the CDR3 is TGTGCCAGCAGTTTAGACAGGGGGTCTGGCTACACCTTC.

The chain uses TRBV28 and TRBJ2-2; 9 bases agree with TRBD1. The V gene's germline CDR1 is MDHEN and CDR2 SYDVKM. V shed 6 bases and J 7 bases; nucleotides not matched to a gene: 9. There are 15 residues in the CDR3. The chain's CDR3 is CASSSPGQGVGELFF. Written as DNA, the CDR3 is TGTGCCAGCAGCTCTCCGGGACAGGGAGTCGGGGAGCTGTTTTTT.

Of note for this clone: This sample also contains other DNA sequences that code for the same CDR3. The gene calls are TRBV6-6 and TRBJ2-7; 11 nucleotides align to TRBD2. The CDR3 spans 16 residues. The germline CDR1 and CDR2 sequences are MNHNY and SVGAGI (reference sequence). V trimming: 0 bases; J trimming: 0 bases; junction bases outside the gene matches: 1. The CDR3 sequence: CASSYSTSGVSYEQYF. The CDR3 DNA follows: TGTGCCAGCAGTTACTCGACTAGCGGGGTCTCCTACGAGCAGTACTTC.

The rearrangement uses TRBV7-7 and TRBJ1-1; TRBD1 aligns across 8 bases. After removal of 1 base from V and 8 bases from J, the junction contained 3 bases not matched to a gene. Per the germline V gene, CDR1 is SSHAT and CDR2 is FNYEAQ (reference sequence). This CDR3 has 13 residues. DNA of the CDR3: TGTGCCAGCAGCTTAGTCCAGGGGGCGGAAGCTTTCTTT. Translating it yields CASSLVQGAEAFF.

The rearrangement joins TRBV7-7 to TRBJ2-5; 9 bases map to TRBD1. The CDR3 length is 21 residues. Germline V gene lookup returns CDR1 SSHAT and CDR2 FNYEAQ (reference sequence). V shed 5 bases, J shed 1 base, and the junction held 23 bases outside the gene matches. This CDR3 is CASSITGTGPVSGRFQETQYF. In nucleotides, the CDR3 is TGTGCCAGCAGCATCACCGGGACAGGGCCGGTAAGCGGCCGTTTCCAAGAGACCCAGTACTTC.

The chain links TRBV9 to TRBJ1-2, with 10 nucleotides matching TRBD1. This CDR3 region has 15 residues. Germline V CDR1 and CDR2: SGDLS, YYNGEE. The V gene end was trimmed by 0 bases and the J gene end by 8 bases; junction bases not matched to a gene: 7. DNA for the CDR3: TGTGCCAGCAGCGTAGAGGGACAGGGGTACCACGGCTACACCTTC. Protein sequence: CASSVEGQGYHGYTF.

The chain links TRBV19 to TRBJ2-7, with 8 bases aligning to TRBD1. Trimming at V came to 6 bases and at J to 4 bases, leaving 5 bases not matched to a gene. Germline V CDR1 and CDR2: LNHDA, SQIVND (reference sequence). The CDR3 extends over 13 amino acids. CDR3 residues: CASRDRVGYEQYF. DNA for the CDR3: TGTGCCAGTAGGGACAGGGTCGGATACGAGCAGTACTTC.

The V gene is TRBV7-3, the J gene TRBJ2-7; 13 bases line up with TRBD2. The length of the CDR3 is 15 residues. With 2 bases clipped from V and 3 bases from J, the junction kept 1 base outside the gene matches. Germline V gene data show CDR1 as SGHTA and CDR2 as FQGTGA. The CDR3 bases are TGTGCCAGCAGCTTAGGACTAGCGGGAGTCTACGAGCAGTACTTC. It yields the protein CASSLGLAGVYEQYF.

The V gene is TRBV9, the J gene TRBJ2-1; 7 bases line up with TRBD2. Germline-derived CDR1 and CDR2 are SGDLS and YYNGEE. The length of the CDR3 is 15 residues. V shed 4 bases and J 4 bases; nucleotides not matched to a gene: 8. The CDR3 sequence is CASSPQGGRYNEQFF. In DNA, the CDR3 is TGTGCCAGCAGCCCCCAGGGCGGGAGATACAATGAGCAGTTCTTC.

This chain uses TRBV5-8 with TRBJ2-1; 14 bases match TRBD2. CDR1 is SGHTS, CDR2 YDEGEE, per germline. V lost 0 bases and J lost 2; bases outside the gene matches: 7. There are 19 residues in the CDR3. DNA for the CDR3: TGTGCCAGCAGCTTGGGGGGACTAGCGGGAGAAGGCCCCTACAATGAGCAGTTCTTC. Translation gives CASSLGGLAGEGPYNEQFF.

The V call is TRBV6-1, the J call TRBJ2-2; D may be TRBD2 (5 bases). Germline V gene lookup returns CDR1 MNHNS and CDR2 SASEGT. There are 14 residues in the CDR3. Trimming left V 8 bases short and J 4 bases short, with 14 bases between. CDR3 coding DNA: TGTGCCAGCGAACAGTCCGGGGTCACCGGGGAGCTGTTTTTT. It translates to CASEQSGVTGELFF.

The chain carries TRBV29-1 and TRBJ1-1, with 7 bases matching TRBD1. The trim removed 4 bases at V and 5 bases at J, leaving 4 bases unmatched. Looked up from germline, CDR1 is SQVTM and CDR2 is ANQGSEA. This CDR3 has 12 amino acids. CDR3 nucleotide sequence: TGCAGCGTTGCTCCAGGGGGAACTGAAGCTTTCTTT. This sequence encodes CSVAPGGTEAFF.

CDR3 protein: CASSSPRAGGPDEQYF. Here the CDR3 DNA reads TGTGCCAGCAGCTCCCCGCGGGCGGGAGGGCCGGACGAGCAGTACTTC. The chain links TRBV7-9 to TRBJ2-7; 9 nucleotides match TRBD2. J was trimmed by 5 bases and V by 4 bases; bases with no gene match: 12. CDR1 and CDR2 (germline): SEHNR, FQNEAQ (reference sequence). The CDR3 is 16 amino acids.

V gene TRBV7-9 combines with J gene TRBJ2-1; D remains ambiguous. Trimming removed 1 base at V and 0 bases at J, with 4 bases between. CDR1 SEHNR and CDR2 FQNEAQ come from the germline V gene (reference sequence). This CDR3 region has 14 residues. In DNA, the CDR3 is TGTGCCAGCAGCTTAGGGGCCTCCTACAATGAGCAGTTCTTC. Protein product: CASSLGASYNEQFF.

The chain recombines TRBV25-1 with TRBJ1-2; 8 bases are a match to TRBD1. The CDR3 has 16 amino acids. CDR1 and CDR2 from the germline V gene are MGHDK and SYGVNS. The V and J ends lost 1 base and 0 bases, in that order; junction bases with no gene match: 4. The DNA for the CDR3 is TGTGCCAGCAGTGAATCAGGGGGCAAGACTAACTATGGCTACACCTTC. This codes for CASSESGGKTNYGYTF.

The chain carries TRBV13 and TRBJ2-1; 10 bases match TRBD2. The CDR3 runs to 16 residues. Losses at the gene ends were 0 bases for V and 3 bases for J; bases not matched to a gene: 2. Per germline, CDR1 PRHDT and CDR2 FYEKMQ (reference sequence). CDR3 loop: CASSLGLAGGYNEQFF. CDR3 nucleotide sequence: TGTGCCAGCAGCTTAGGGTTAGCGGGGGGCTACAATGAGCAGTTCTTC.

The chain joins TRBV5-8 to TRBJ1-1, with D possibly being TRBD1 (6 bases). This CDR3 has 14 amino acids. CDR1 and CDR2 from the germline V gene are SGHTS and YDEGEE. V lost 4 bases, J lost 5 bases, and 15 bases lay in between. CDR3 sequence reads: CASSNRALRTEAFF. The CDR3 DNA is TGTGCCAGCAGCAACAGGGCCTTGAGGACTGAAGCTTTCTTT.

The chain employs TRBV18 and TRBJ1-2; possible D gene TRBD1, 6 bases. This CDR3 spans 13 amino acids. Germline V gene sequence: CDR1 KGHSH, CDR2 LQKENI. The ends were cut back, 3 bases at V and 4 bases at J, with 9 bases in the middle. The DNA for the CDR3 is TGTGCCAGCTCACCGACAGGATTCTATGGCTACACCTTC. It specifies CASSPTGFYGYTF.

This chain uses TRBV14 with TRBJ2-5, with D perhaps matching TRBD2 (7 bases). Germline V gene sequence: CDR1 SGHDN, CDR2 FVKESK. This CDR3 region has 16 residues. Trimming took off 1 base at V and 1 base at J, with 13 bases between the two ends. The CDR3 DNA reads TGTGCCAGCAGCCAAGGTGTGGGGGGGCTCCAAGAGACCCAGTACTTC. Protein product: CASSQGVGGLQETQYF.

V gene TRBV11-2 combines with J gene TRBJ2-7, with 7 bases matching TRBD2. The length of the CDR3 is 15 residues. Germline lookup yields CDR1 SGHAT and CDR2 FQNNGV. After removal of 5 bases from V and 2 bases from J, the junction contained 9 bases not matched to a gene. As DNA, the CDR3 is TGTGCCAGCAGCATAGGCCTAGCGGTGGCCTACGAGCAGTACTTC. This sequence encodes CASSIGLAVAYEQYF.

The CDR3 DNA reads as TGTGCCAGCAGTTTCTACGGGGGCTCCTACGAGCAGTACTTC. Translated: CASSFYGGSYEQYF. J is TRBJ2-7 and V is TRBV28; tentative D call: TRBD2 (6 bases). Germline CDR1 and CDR2: MDHEN and SYDVKM. Trimming cost V 3 bases and J 0 bases, with 9 bases left between them. The length of the CDR3 is 14 residues.

The chain's CDR3 is CASSPRRGSYNEQFF. The CDR3 DNA follows: TGTGCCAGCTCACCACGTAGGGGATCCTACAATGAGCAGTTCTTC. The chain combines TRBV18 with TRBJ2-1, with a weak D call TRBD1 (5 bases). Per the germline V gene, CDR1 is KGHSH and CDR2 is LQKENI. CDR3 length: 15 residues. With 1 base removed from V and 1 base from J, the gap between germline ends came to 8 bases.

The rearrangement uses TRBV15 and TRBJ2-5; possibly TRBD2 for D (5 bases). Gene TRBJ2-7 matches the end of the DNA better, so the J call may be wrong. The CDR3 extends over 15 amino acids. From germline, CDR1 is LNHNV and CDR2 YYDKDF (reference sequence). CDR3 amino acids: CATSRDLAGGYEQYF. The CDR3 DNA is TGTGCCACCAGCAGAGATTTGGCAGGAGGCTACGAGCAGTACTTC.

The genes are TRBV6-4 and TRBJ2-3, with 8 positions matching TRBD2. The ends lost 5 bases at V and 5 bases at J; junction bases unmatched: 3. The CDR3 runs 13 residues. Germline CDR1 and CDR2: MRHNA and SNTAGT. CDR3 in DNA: TGTGCCAGCAGTAGCGGGAGTGGAGATACGCAGTATTTT. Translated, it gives CASSSGSGDTQYF.